Listed below are T cell receptor beta chains from one sample, sequenced in a study of blood T cell repertoires in COVID-19. Here immunoSEQ multiplex PCR was the method, and the copy in TCRdb shows in-frame clones only, minus some. The data contain about 88,000 clones, 88% of them singletons. Sequencing was performed on peripheral blood. The source is a man older than 75 with acute or convalescent COVID-19. Each CDR3 is given with its conserved first and last residue. The D gene is left open where the match is weak.

TRBJ2-6 TRBD2 TRBV9 CASSVSGGAAGANVLTF TGTGCCAGCAGCGTTAGCGGGGGGGCTGCTGGGGCCAACGTCCTGACTTTC
TRBJ2-5 TRBD1 TRBV6-5 CASWSGGTQETQYF TGTGCCAGCTGGTCAGGGGGAACGCAAGAGACCCAGTACTTC
TRBJ1-4 TRBD1 TRBV18 CASSQGATNEKLFF TGTGCCAGCTCTCAGGGGGCAACTAATGAAAAACTGTTTTTT
TRBJ2-7 TRBD2 TRBV3-1/TRBV3-2 CASSPMRGTSVYEQYF TGTGCCAGCAGCCCAATGAGAGGGACTAGCGTCTACGAGCAGTACTTC
TRBJ1-1 TRBD1 TRBV6-5 CASSLTGGFEAFF TGTGCCAGCAGCTTAACAGGGGGCTTCGAAGCTTTCTTT
TRBJ2-7 TRBD2 TRBV6-2/TRBV6-3 CASSIGLAVGNYEQYF TGTGCCAGCAGTATTGGACTAGCGGTAGGAAACTACGAGCAGTACTTC
TRBJ2-1 - TRBV2 CASSQQSSYNEQFF TGTGCCAGCAGTCAACAGAGCTCCTACAATGAGCAGTTCTTC
TRBJ1-6 - TRBV5-1 CASSLAGTENSPLHF TGCGCCAGCAGCTTGGCCGGTACAGAGAATTCACCCCTCCACTTT
TRBJ1-2 - TRBV21-1 CASSKETEYGYTF TGTGCCAGCAGCAAAGAAACTGAGTATGGCTACACCTTC
TRBJ1-2 - TRBV2 CASKEVNYGYTF TGTGCCAGCAAGGAGGTGAACTATGGCTACACCTTC
TRBJ1-5 - TRBV11-2 CASSLSQNQPQHF TGTGCCAGCAGCTTATCCCAGAATCAGCCCCAGCATTTT
TRBJ1-1 - TRBV21-1 CASSKALQGFCLGRNTEAFF TGTGCCAGCAGCAAAGCGCTACAGGGCTTTTGTTTGGGCAGGAACACTGAAGCTTTCTTT
TRBJ2-1 TRBD2 TRBV11-2 CASSFPGLLFGEQFF TGTGCCAGCAGCTTCCCGGGACTATTATTTGGTGAGCAGTTCTTC
TRBJ2-1 TRBD2 TRBV28 CASSLVAGGAEQFF TGTGCCAGCAGTTTAGTAGCGGGAGGGGCTGAGCAGTTCTTC
TRBJ1-2 - TRBV2 CASSEYGGTTNYGYTF TGTGCCAGCAGTGAATATGGTGGGACAACTAACTATGGCTACACCTTC
TRBJ1-2 TRBD1 TRBV5-1 CASSLTGTGLSYGYTF TGCGCCAGCAGCTTGACCGGGACAGGGCTATCCTATGGCTACACCTTC
TRBJ1-2 TRBD1 TRBV20-1 CSAKAGGGYTF TGCAGTGCGAAGGCAGGGGGCGGCTACACCTTC
TRBJ2-3 - TRBV7-2 CASSLAGGQPDTQYF TGTGCCAGCAGCTTAGCCGGGGGGCAGCCAGATACGCAGTATTTT
TRBJ1-1 - TRBV19 CASSIKRLPGSYTEAFF TGTGCCAGTAGTATAAAGAGGTTACCAGGGTCGTACACTGAAGCTTTCTTT
TRBJ1-1 TRBD1 TRBV19 CASSVQGANTEAFF TGTGCCAGTTCCGTCCAGGGGGCTAACACTGAAGCTTTCTTT
TRBJ1-1 TRBD1 TRBV7-9 CASSTGQASTEAFF TGTGCCAGCAGCACCGGACAGGCCAGCACTGAAGCTTTCTTT
TRBJ2-5 - TRBV30 CAWSRGGKETQYF TGTGCCTGGTCTAGGGGCGGGAAAGAGACCCAGTACTTC
TRBJ1-1 - TRBV19 CASSISTNTEAFF TGTGCCAGTAGTATCTCTACGAACACTGAAGCTTTCTTT
TRBJ2-5 - TRBV27 CASSAPGHMETQYF TGTGCCAGCAGTGCCCCGGGACACATGGAGACCCAGTACTTC
TRBJ1-2 - TRBV20-1 CSGSQYYGYTF TGCAGTGGGAGCCAGTACTATGGCTACACCTTC
TRBJ2-4 TRBD2 TRBV2 CASSVTSVGLAKNIQYF TGTGCCAGCAGTGTGACTAGCGTAGGTCTAGCCAAAAACATTCAGTACTTC
TRBJ2-1 - TRBV13 CASSLGQMVTTYNEQFF TGTGCCAGCAGCTTAGGACAGATGGTCACAACTTACAATGAGCAGTTCTTC
TRBJ2-7 TRBD2 TRBV18 CASCLTSGSVPYEQYF TGTGCCAGCTGCCTAACTAGCGGGAGTGTCCCCTACGAGCAGTACTTC
TRBJ1-1 - TRBV18 CASSPRPDMGTEAFF TGTGCCAGCTCACCCCGTCCGGACATGGGCACTGAAGCTTTCTTT
TRBJ2-1 TRBD2 TRBV7-2 CASSFTTSGVEGQFF TGTGCCAGCAGCTTTACGACTAGCGGGGTAGAGGGGCAGTTCTTC
TRBJ2-1 TRBD1 TRBV9 CASSVVGTGPQGEQFF TGTGCCAGCAGCGTAGTTGGGACAGGACCTCAAGGGGAGCAGTTCTTC